Below, 10 T cell receptor beta chains from the same sample are listed, as sequenced in a study of T cell responses to AZD1222 COVID-19 vaccine. Sequenced by immunoSEQ multiplex PCR; TCRdb stores in-frame clones only, minus some. The data contain about 120,000 clones, 75% to 95% of them singletons. Source: peripheral blood, taken 28 days after the second dose of the MenACWY control vaccine. The origin of the receptors is an adult who received the MenACWY meningococcal vaccine as a control.

This chain links TRBV7-2 with TRBJ2-1, with D possibly TRBD2 on 6 matching bases. In germline, CDR1 is SGHTA, CDR2 FQGNSA. The CDR3 has 15 residues. V lost 5 bases to trimming and J lost 9 bases, with 20 bases between them. The CDR3 is CASSQPRDFGGEQFF. The CDR3 nucleotides are TGTGCCAGCAGCCAACCCCGAGACTTCGGGGGTGAGCAGTTCTTC.

The genes are TRBV19 and TRBJ2-5; 9 bases match TRBD2. With 3 bases clipped from V and 5 bases from J, the junction kept 13 bases outside the gene matches. Germline CDR1 and CDR2: LNHDA and SQIVND (reference sequence). This CDR3 comprises 17 residues. CDR3 protein: CASSMSSGSLSLETQYF. CDR3 sequence (DNA): TGTGCCAGTAGTATGAGTAGCGGGAGTTTATCTCTTGAGACCCAGTACTTC.

The rearrangement links TRBV6-6 to TRBJ2-3; perhaps TRBD1 as D (5 bases). CDR3 length: 15 amino acids. CDR1 MNHNY and CDR2 SVGAGI come from the germline V gene (reference sequence). V was trimmed by 2 bases and J by 1 base, leaving 10 bases between them. The CDR3 is CASSYGAFGTDTQYF. The CDR3 DNA sequence: TGTGCCAGCAGTTACGGGGCCTTTGGCACAGATACGCAGTATTTT.

The chain uses TRBV24-1 and TRBJ1-5; 10 bases align to TRBD1. The V gene's germline CDR1 is KGHDR and CDR2 SFDVKD. This CDR3 comprises 16 residues. V was pared by 4 bases and J by 3 bases, with 5 bases of the junction left unmatched. CDR3 nucleotides: TGTGCCACCAGTGAAGACAGGGGGCCCTTCAATCAGCCCCAGCATTTT. This codes for CATSEDRGPFNQPQHF.

CDR3 amino acids: CSASSANQGTDTQYF. Written as DNA, the CDR3 is TGCAGTGCTAGTTCCGCAAACCAGGGCACAGATACGCAGTATTTT. This chain links TRBV20-1 with TRBJ2-3; D is unresolved. This CDR3 contains 15 residues. Germline lookup yields CDR1 DFQATT and CDR2 SNEGSKA (reference sequence). Trimming removed 3 bases at V and 1 base at J, with 14 bases between.

V is TRBV7-6 and J is TRBJ1-4; a weak D match, TRBD1 (6 bases). The CDR3 is 15 residues long. Per germline, CDR1 SGHVS and CDR2 FNYEAQ. V was clipped by 5 bases and J by 3 bases, with 13 bases between them. The DNA of the CDR3 is TGTGCCAGCAGCAACCGACCAGGGGCTAATGAAAAACTGTTTTTT. This translates into CASSNRPGANEKLFF.

The chain employs TRBV6-5 and TRBJ1-2, with a possible D match to TRBD1 (6 bases). Germline CDR1 reads MNHEY; CDR2 reads SVGAGI. This CDR3 is built from 14 residues. The V end was cut by 8 bases, the J end by 4 bases, with 17 bases between. In DNA, the CDR3 is TGTGCCAGCGAACCGGGACAAACGAGCTATGGCTACACCTTC. It translates to CASEPGQTSYGYTF.

This clone was observed a few times. V gene TRBV27 combines with J gene TRBJ1-6, with a possible D match to TRBD1 (5 bases). Germline assignment: CDR1 MNHEY and CDR2 SMNVEV (reference sequence). V lost 0 bases, J lost 14 bases, and 14 bases lay in between. The CDR3 loop spans 14 amino acids. CDR3 nucleotide sequence: TGTGCCAGCAGTTTATCGTTGGCAGGGCCATCCCTCCACTTT. Protein sequence: CASSLSLAGPSLHF.

J is TRBJ2-7 and V is TRBV28; tentative D call: TRBD1 (7 bases). The CDR3 covers 16 residues. Germline lookup yields CDR1 MDHEN and CDR2 SYDVKM. V lost 2 bases and J lost 4, with 18 bases in between. CDR3 sequence reads: CASSLGGTAKGYEQYV. DNA of the CDR3: TGTGCCAGCAGTTTAGGGGGGACAGCCAAGGGGTACGAGCAGTACGTC.

This chain connects TRBV24-1 to TRBJ2-2; no definite D call. The CDR3 length is 16 residues. Germline V gene data show CDR1 as KGHDR and CDR2 as SFDVKD. Trimming removed 0 bases at V and 0 bases at J, with 7 bases between. The CDR3 region is CATSDLRTTNTGELFF. The CDR3, as DNA: TGTGCCACCAGTGATTTGCGCACAACGAACACCGGGGAGCTGTTTTTT.